The rows below give T cell receptor beta chains drawn from one sample of a study of blood T cells in healthy people across ages. TCRdb reprocessed the 5' RACE reads with MiXCR, giving one entry per CDR3 protein. Here the sample spans 550,000 to 800,000 distinct CDR3 sequences, about 21% being singletons. Sample: blood. The receptors stem from a man in his sixties or seventies in good health. Both conserved end residues are part of each CDR3. Fields, in order: CDR3 DNA, CDR3 protein, clone size, V gene, D gene, J gene. D genes are given only for firm matches. A clone size is listed for some rows: how often the clone was seen (once, few, many), or a class if it is expanded.

CDR3nt: TGCAGTGCTATATCTAGCGGTTGGGCGTGCGAGCAGTACTTC; CDR3aa: CSAISSGWACEQYF; abundance: NA; v_gene: TRBV20-1; d_gene: TRBD2; j_gene: TRBJ2-7
CDR3nt: TGCAGTGCTAGAGATCCCCACCAGGGATCGGGCTCACCCCTCCACTTT; CDR3aa: CSARDPHQGSGSPLHF; abundance: NA; v_gene: TRBV20-1; d_gene: NA; j_gene: TRBJ1-6
CDR3nt: TGCGCCAGCAGCCAATATGAGGGGGCGGGCGAGCAGTACTTC; CDR3aa: CASSQYEGAGEQYF; abundance: few; v_gene: TRBV4-1; d_gene: TRBD1; j_gene: TRBJ2-7
CDR3nt: TGTGCCAGCAGTGCTACGACAAGCTCAGGGACCCAGTACTTC; CDR3aa: CASSATTSSGTQYF; abundance: few; v_gene: TRBV25-1; d_gene: NA; j_gene: TRBJ2-5
CDR3nt: TGTGCCAGCAGCCCATTAGGGACAGGGAGCACAGATACGCAGTATTTT; CDR3aa: CASSPLGTGSTDTQYF; abundance: many; v_gene: TRBV7-8; d_gene: TRBD1; j_gene: TRBJ2-3
CDR3nt: TGTGCCAGCAGTCTCCCAAGGGGGGCCTGGGAGACCCAGTACTTC; CDR3aa: CASSLPRGAWETQYF; abundance: NA; v_gene: TRBV28; d_gene: NA; j_gene: TRBJ2-5
CDR3nt: TGCAGTGCCCCCAGGGGGGACTGGGGGAACTATGGCTACACCTTC; CDR3aa: CSAPRGDWGNYGYTF; abundance: few; v_gene: TRBV20-1; d_gene: TRBD1; j_gene: TRBJ1-2
CDR3nt: TGTGCCAGCAGCCGCGGCGGTGACAATGAGCAGTTCTTC; CDR3aa: CASSRGGDNEQFF; abundance: NA; v_gene: TRBV7-3; d_gene: NA; j_gene: TRBJ2-1
CDR3nt: TGTGCCAGCAGGGGGACTAGCGGGGACCTAAGGGCCTACAATGAGCAGTTCTTC; CDR3aa: CASRGTSGDLRAYNEQFF; abundance: NA; v_gene: TRBV12-3/TRBV12-4; d_gene: TRBD2; j_gene: TRBJ2-1
CDR3nt: TGTGCCAGCATCTTAAGACTAGCGGGATCCCGCTACAATGAGCAGTTCTTC; CDR3aa: CASILRLAGSRYNEQFF; abundance: NA; v_gene: TRBV11-3; d_gene: TRBD2; j_gene: TRBJ2-1
CDR3nt: TGCAGCGTGTGCCTGGACAGAGTCCCGGAGACCCAGTACTTC; CDR3aa: CSVCLDRVPETQYF; abundance: few; v_gene: TRBV29-1; d_gene: NA; j_gene: TRBJ2-5
CDR3nt: TGTGCCAGCAGCGCCCTTCCTGGAGGCACTGAAGCTTTCTTT; CDR3aa: CASSALPGGTEAFF; abundance: NA; v_gene: TRBV2; d_gene: NA; j_gene: TRBJ1-1
CDR3nt: TGTGCCAGCAGTTCGACAGTGTTGGGGAGAAAGAAAGGCACAGATACGCAGTATTTT; CDR3aa: CASSSTVLGRKKGTDTQYF; abundance: NA; v_gene: TRBV28; d_gene: NA; j_gene: TRBJ2-3
CDR3nt: TGTGCCAGCAGCTCCCCATCGGGGTTCGACTCCTACGAGCAGTACTTC; CDR3aa: CASSSPSGFDSYEQYF; abundance: NA; v_gene: TRBV7-9; d_gene: NA; j_gene: TRBJ2-7
CDR3nt: TGCAGTGCTAGAGAGATTCCTAACTATGGCTACACCTTC; CDR3aa: CSAREIPNYGYTF; abundance: NA; v_gene: TRBV20-1; d_gene: NA; j_gene: TRBJ1-2
CDR3nt: TGCAGCGTTTCCACTACTCATAGCTCCTACGAGCAGTACTTC; CDR3aa: CSVSTTHSSYEQYF; abundance: many; v_gene: TRBV29-1; d_gene: NA; j_gene: TRBJ2-7
CDR3nt: TGTGCCAGCAGCCAAGGAGGTTGTGAGGGGTTGAAGAACACCGGGGAGCTGCTTTTT; CDR3aa: CASSQGGCEGLKNTGELLF; abundance: NA; v_gene: TRBV3-1; d_gene: NA; j_gene: TRBJ2-2
CDR3nt: TGTGCCAGCAGTTTAGTTTTTCGAGGGCGCAGTGAAGCTTTCTTT; CDR3aa: CASSLVFRGRSEAFF; abundance: few; v_gene: TRBV28; d_gene: NA; j_gene: TRBJ1-1
CDR3nt: TGTGCCAGCTCACATATCGACAGGGGTCAAGACGGCTACACCTTC; CDR3aa: CASSHIDRGQDGYTF; abundance: few; v_gene: TRBV18; d_gene: TRBD1; j_gene: TRBJ1-2
CDR3nt: TGTGCCAGCAGCCACGGGACTGCCGAGCAGTACTTC; CDR3aa: CASSHGTAEQYF; abundance: few; v_gene: TRBV3-1; d_gene: NA; j_gene: TRBJ2-7
CDR3nt: TGTGCCATCAGCCCCGGGACAGGGAGGGTAGATGAGCAGTTCTTC; CDR3aa: CAISPGTGRVDEQFF; abundance: many; v_gene: TRBV10-3; d_gene: TRBD1; j_gene: TRBJ2-1
CDR3nt: TGCAGTGCTGTCCCCACTAGCGGGAGTTACAATGAGCAGTTCTTC; CDR3aa: CSAVPTSGSYNEQFF; abundance: few; v_gene: TRBV20-1; d_gene: TRBD2; j_gene: TRBJ2-1
CDR3nt: TGCAGTGCTCTACTTACAGGGGGCCATGGCTACACCTTC; CDR3aa: CSALLTGGHGYTF; abundance: NA; v_gene: TRBV20-1; d_gene: TRBD1; j_gene: TRBJ1-2
CDR3nt: TGTGCCAGCAGCCTTTTGACAGGGGGAAGAAACGAGCAGTACTTC; CDR3aa: CASSLLTGGRNEQYF; abundance: NA; v_gene: TRBV7-9; d_gene: TRBD1; j_gene: TRBJ2-7
CDR3nt: TGTGCCAGCACCGACAGGAGGAGCTCCTACGAGCAGTACTTC; CDR3aa: CASTDRRSSYEQYF; abundance: few; v_gene: TRBV11-2; d_gene: NA; j_gene: TRBJ2-7
CDR3nt: TGCAGTGCTACTCAAGTCTCCTACAATGAGCAGTTCTTC; CDR3aa: CSATQVSYNEQFF; abundance: few; v_gene: TRBV20-1; d_gene: NA; j_gene: TRBJ2-1
CDR3nt: TGTGCCAGCAGCCGCACAGGTCATAACTATGGCTACACCTTC; CDR3aa: CASSRTGHNYGYTF; abundance: few; v_gene: TRBV9; d_gene: NA; j_gene: TRBJ1-2
CDR3nt: TGTGCCAGCAGTCTACCTGCTAGCGGGAGGAACTACGAGCAGTACTTC; CDR3aa: CASSLPASGRNYEQYF; abundance: few; v_gene: TRBV6-2/TRBV6-3; d_gene: TRBD2; j_gene: TRBJ2-7
CDR3nt: TGTGCCAGCAGTTTAGGGGTAGGCTACACCTTC; CDR3aa: CASSLGVGYTF; abundance: many; v_gene: TRBV28; d_gene: NA; j_gene: TRBJ1-2
CDR3nt: TGTGCCAGTGGACTAGCGGGTACCTACAATGAGCAGTTCTTC; CDR3aa: CASGLAGTYNEQFF; abundance: NA; v_gene: TRBV19; d_gene: TRBD2; j_gene: TRBJ2-1
CDR3nt: TGTGCCAGCAGCTTACGGGAAAACTATGGCTACCCCTTC; CDR3aa: CASSLRENYGYPF; abundance: NA; v_gene: TRBV7-9; d_gene: NA; j_gene: TRBJ1-2
CDR3nt: TGCAGCAGCAGGGCGGGGGCGTCAGACTATGGCTACACCTTC; CDR3aa: CSSRAGASDYGYTF; abundance: NA; v_gene: TRBV29-1; d_gene: NA; j_gene: TRBJ1-2
CDR3nt: TGTGCCAGCTTGGACAGGGGCGGCACAGATACGCAGTATTTT; CDR3aa: CASLDRGGTDTQYF; abundance: few; v_gene: TRBV19; d_gene: TRBD1; j_gene: TRBJ2-3
CDR3nt: TGCAGCGTTCGGACTTTCTCCTACGAGCAGTACTTC; CDR3aa: CSVRTFSYEQYF; abundance: NA; v_gene: TRBV29-1; d_gene: NA; j_gene: TRBJ2-7
CDR3nt: TGTGCCAGCAGCATTCATAGCTGGAGTGAGCAGTTCTTC; CDR3aa: CASSIHSWSEQFF; abundance: NA; v_gene: TRBV6-6; d_gene: NA; j_gene: TRBJ2-1
CDR3nt: TGTGCCAGCAGCTTAGTGGGGGCGGATAATTCACCCCTCCACTTT; CDR3aa: CASSLVGADNSPLHF; abundance: few; v_gene: TRBV7-2; d_gene: NA; j_gene: TRBJ1-6
CDR3nt: TGTGCCAGCAGCCTAGGGGGTGCGCAGTTCTTC; CDR3aa: CASSLGGAQFF; abundance: NA; v_gene: TRBV7-2; d_gene: NA; j_gene: TRBJ2-1
CDR3nt: TGCAGCGTCGAACGGGACACTGGAGGGGAGACCCAGTACTTC; CDR3aa: CSVERDTGGETQYF; abundance: NA; v_gene: TRBV29-1; d_gene: NA; j_gene: TRBJ2-5
CDR3nt: TGTGCCAGCAGTACCCAGGGGGGCTATGGCTACACCTTC; CDR3aa: CASSTQGGYGYTF; abundance: NA; v_gene: TRBV12-3/TRBV12-4; d_gene: TRBD1; j_gene: TRBJ1-2
CDR3nt: TGCAGTGTGTGGACTAGCGGGGAAACCTACAATGAGCAGTTCTTC; CDR3aa: CSVWTSGETYNEQFF; abundance: few; v_gene: TRBV20-1; d_gene: TRBD2; j_gene: TRBJ2-1
CDR3nt: TGTGCCACCAGCCAAGATCCCCCCTCGAGCAAAAAACTGTTTTTT; CDR3aa: CATSQDPPSSKKLFF; abundance: NA; v_gene: TRBV3-1; d_gene: NA; j_gene: TRBJ1-4
CDR3nt: TGTGCCAGCAGTTCCGACAGGCGTCATGGTATGGAGCAGTACTTC; CDR3aa: CASSSDRRHGMEQYF; abundance: NA; v_gene: TRBV12-3/TRBV12-4; d_gene: NA; j_gene: TRBJ2-7
CDR3nt: TGTGCCAGCAGTTCTCTGGGATCCGGGACAGTCCGCAATCAGCCCCAGCATTTT; CDR3aa: CASSSLGSGTVRNQPQHF; abundance: few; v_gene: TRBV27; d_gene: TRBD1; j_gene: TRBJ1-5
CDR3nt: TGTGCCAGCAGCTTAGATATGGGGGCGAGCACTGAAGCTTTCTTT; CDR3aa: CASSLDMGASTEAFF; abundance: NA; v_gene: TRBV11-2; d_gene: NA; j_gene: TRBJ1-1
CDR3nt: TGTGCCAGCAGCTCCCGCGCCCGACTAGCCGACACCGGGGAGCTGTTTTTT; CDR3aa: CASSSRARLADTGELFF; abundance: many; v_gene: TRBV7-3; d_gene: TRBD2; j_gene: TRBJ2-2
CDR3nt: TGTGCCTGGAGTTCGGACGAAGAGACCCAGTACTTC; CDR3aa: CAWSSDEETQYF; abundance: NA; v_gene: TRBV30; d_gene: NA; j_gene: TRBJ2-5
CDR3nt: TGCAGTGCCTACAATGTGTATGAGCAGTTCTTC; CDR3aa: CSAYNVYEQFF; abundance: NA; v_gene: TRBV20-1; d_gene: NA; j_gene: TRBJ2-1
CDR3nt: TGTGCCAGCAGCTTAGGGGGGACTAGAGCGCAGTTCTTC; CDR3aa: CASSLGGTRAQFF; abundance: NA; v_gene: TRBV7-9; d_gene: TRBD2; j_gene: TRBJ2-1
CDR3nt: TGTGCCAGCAGTAGGGACACGGGGTTTGACTACGAGCAGTACTTC; CDR3aa: CASSRDTGFDYEQYF; abundance: many; v_gene: TRBV12-3/TRBV12-4; d_gene: NA; j_gene: TRBJ2-7
CDR3nt: TGTGCCAGCAGCGATCAGGGAGACCAGCCCCAGCATTTT; CDR3aa: CASSDQGDQPQHF; abundance: NA; v_gene: TRBV2; d_gene: NA; j_gene: TRBJ1-5
CDR3nt: TGCAGTGCTGGGCGGGACCCAGGTCTCAATGAGCAGTTCTTC; CDR3aa: CSAGRDPGLNEQFF; abundance: once; v_gene: TRBV20-1; d_gene: NA; j_gene: TRBJ2-1
CDR3nt: TGCGCCAGCGCCCCTGGACTATCGAGCTCCTACAATGAGCAGTTCTTC; CDR3aa: CASAPGLSSSYNEQFF; abundance: few; v_gene: TRBV4-3; d_gene: NA; j_gene: TRBJ2-1
CDR3nt: TGTGCCAGCAGGGTCGACAGGGGAGAAACAGATACGCAGTATTTT; CDR3aa: CASRVDRGETDTQYF; abundance: NA; v_gene: TRBV2; d_gene: TRBD1; j_gene: TRBJ2-3
CDR3nt: TGTGCCACCAGGGAGAAAGAGACCCAGTACTTC; CDR3aa: CATREKETQYF; abundance: NA; v_gene: TRBV10-3; d_gene: NA; j_gene: TRBJ2-5
CDR3nt: TGTGCCAGCACCATGACAGGTCTATCCTACGAGCAGTACTTC; CDR3aa: CASTMTGLSYEQYF; abundance: NA; v_gene: TRBV12-3/TRBV12-4; d_gene: NA; j_gene: TRBJ2-7
CDR3nt: TGCAGTGCTAGAGGGGCTAGCGTAAACATTCAGTACTTC; CDR3aa: CSARGASVNIQYF; abundance: few; v_gene: TRBV20-1; d_gene: NA; j_gene: TRBJ2-4
CDR3nt: TGTGCCAGCAGCTTAACGGGCCTCCCGGAGACCCAGTACTTC; CDR3aa: CASSLTGLPETQYF; abundance: NA; v_gene: TRBV7-9; d_gene: NA; j_gene: TRBJ2-5